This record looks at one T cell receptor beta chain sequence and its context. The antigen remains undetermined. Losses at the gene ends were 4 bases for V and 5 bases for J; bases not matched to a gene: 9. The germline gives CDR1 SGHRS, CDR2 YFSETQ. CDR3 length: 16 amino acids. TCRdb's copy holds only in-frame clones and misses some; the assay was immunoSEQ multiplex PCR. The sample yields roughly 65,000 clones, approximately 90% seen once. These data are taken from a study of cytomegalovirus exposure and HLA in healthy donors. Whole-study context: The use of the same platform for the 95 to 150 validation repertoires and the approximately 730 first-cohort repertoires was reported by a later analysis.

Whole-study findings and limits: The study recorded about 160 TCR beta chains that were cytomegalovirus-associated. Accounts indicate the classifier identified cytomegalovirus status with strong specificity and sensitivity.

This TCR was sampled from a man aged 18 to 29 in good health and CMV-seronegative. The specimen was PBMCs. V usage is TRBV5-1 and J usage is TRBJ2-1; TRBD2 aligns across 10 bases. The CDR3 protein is CASSRIFSGRNNEQFF. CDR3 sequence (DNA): TGCGCCAGCAGCAGAATCTTTAGCGGGAGGAACAATGAGCAGTTCTTC.